This T cell receptor beta chain derives from a study of T-cell memory formation after mild COVID-19. TCRdb re-called the 5' RACE reads with MiXCR, one entry per CDR3 protein. The table includes about 560,000 distinct CDR3 sequences, approximately 15% detected once. With regard to this clonotype: The antigen is not known.

General study findings and limits: Still unconfirmed is whether the second-wave clones peaking on day 37 recognized SARS-CoV-2. Whereas later expanders leaned CD4+, clones contracting day 15 to 85 showed a balanced CD4/CD8 makeup. CM and EM subsets held most contracting CD4+ clones; EMRA held CD8+ ones. Pre-infection memory showed some responding clones, and this suggested that cross-reactive memory joined.

The CDR3 contains 14 residues. After removal of 2 bases from V and 5 bases from J, the junction contained 4 bases not matched to a gene. The sequencing input was PBMCs or a T cell subset sorted from them (not recorded which). V and J are TRBV12-3 or TRBV12-4 and TRBJ2-3, with 7 bases lining up with TRBD1. The sequence was obtained from an adult woman who had mild COVID-19 (a few samples of this study predate the infection). Cell type and time point are not known. The CDR3 here is CASSLYRGVDTQYF. CDR3 DNA sequence: TGTGCCAGCAGTTTATACAGGGGAGTAGATACGCAGTATTTT.